Each of the 12 T cell receptor beta chains below was sequenced from the same sample in a study of T cells in pancreatic ductal adenocarcinoma. TCRdb's copy holds only in-frame clones and misses some; the assay was immunoSEQ multiplex PCR. The data contain more than 85,000 clones, about 96% of them singletons. The selected patients with pancreatic ductal adenocarcinoma had surgery but no neoadjuvant therapy. What was sequenced was PBMCs. Source of these receptors: a human donor with pancreatic ductal adenocarcinoma.

The gene calls are TRBV2 and TRBJ2-5; D is unresolved. The CDR3 has 15 residues. Per germline, CDR1 SNHLY and CDR2 FYNNEI. V gave up 1 base and J gave up 5 bases, with 14 bases separating them. The CDR3 nucleotides read TGTGCCAGCAGTGAAGGTCAGGCTGGTCGGGAGACCCAGTACTTC. Protein sequence: CASSEGQAGRETQYF. The variable domain in full, completed from reference TRBV2 and TRBJ2-5, reads EPEVTQTPSHQVTQMGQEVILRCVPISNHLYFYWYRQILGQKVEFLVSFYNNEISEKSEIFDDQFSVERPDGSNFTLKIRSTKLEDSAMYFCASSEGQAGRETQYFGPGTRLLVL.

The chain links TRBV11-2 to TRBJ1-2; no clear D. Trimming left V 5 bases short and J 0 bases short, with 13 bases between. The CDR3 has 15 amino acids. Germline-derived CDR1 and CDR2 are SGHAT and FQNNGV. Here the CDR3 reads CASSRDFEANYGYTF. The CDR3 coding sequence is TGTGCCAGCAGCCGCGACTTCGAGGCTAACTATGGCTACACCTTC.

This chain uses TRBV6-5 with TRBJ2-5; 10 nucleotides match TRBD1. The J segment lost 5 bases and the V segment lost 4 bases, leaving 7 bases of the junction unmatched. From germline, CDR1 is MNHEY and CDR2 SVGAGI. This CDR3 has 15 amino acids. CDR3 region: CASSLTGQGWETQYF. The CDR3 nucleotides read TGTGCCAGCAGTTTGACGGGACAGGGGTGGGAGACCCAGTACTTC.

As regards this clone: This same CDR3 is encoded by further DNA sequences in the sample. V is TRBV7-9 and J is TRBJ2-3; D not resolved. With 1 base removed from V and 2 bases from J, the gap between germline ends came to 7 bases. The germline V gene has CDR1 SEHNR and CDR2 FQNEAQ (reference sequence). The CDR3 length is 14 residues. CDR3 amino acids: CASSLGGTTDTQYF. The CDR3 nucleotides are TGTGCCAGCAGCTTAGGAGGAACCACAGATACGCAGTATTTT. The full variable domain, completed using reference TRBV7-9 and TRBJ2-3, is DTGVSQNPRHKITKRGQNVTFRCDPISEHNRLYWYRQTLGQGPEFLTYFQNEAQLEKSRLLSDRFSAERPKGSFSTLEIQRTEQGDSAMYLCASSLGGTTDTQYFGPGTRLTVL.

This sequence joins TRBV11-1 and TRBJ2-7; 8 bases are a match to TRBD1. This CDR3 has 13 amino acids. Germline V gene sequence: CDR1 SGHAT, CDR2 FQDESV (reference sequence). J gave up 5 bases and V 3 bases, and 3 bases lay outside the gene matches. CDR3 residues: CASSLDREDEQYF. CDR3 DNA: TGTGCCAGCAGCTTGGACAGGGAGGACGAGCAGTACTTC.

The chain joins TRBV9 to TRBJ2-7; D remains unclear. Trimming removed 3 bases at V and 3 bases at J, with 4 bases between. Germline CDR1 and CDR2: SGDLS and YYNGEE. The CDR3 runs 11 residues. The DNA of the CDR3 is TGTGCCAGCAGCGCCGGCTACGAGCAGTACTTC. Its protein is CASSAGYEQYF.

This chain joins TRBV28 and TRBJ1-5; 8 bases are a match to TRBD1. Germline loops: CDR1 MDHEN, CDR2 SYDVKM. Germline trimming cut 2 bases from V and 1 base from J; bases unmatched to any gene: 10. CDR3 length: 18 amino acids. As DNA, the CDR3 is TGTGCCAGCAGTTTAGACTTTCCCACAGGGGGGAGCAATCAGCCCCAGCATTTT. Protein: CASSLDFPTGGSNQPQHF.

The CDR3 coding sequence is TGTGCCAGTAGTATAACAGGGGCCTACAATGAGCAGTTCTTC. It codes for CASSITGAYNEQFF. This chain links TRBV19 with TRBJ2-1, with 7 nucleotides matching TRBD1. This CDR3 contains 14 residues. CDR1 and CDR2 from the germline V gene are LNHDA and SQIVND (reference sequence). V was pared by 2 bases and J by 2 bases, with 0 bases of the junction left unmatched. Using reference TRBV19 and TRBJ2-1 for the parts outside the CDR3, the full variable domain is DGGITQSPKYLFRKEGQNVTLSCEQNLNHDAMYWYRQDPGQGLRLIYYSQIVNDFQKGDIAEGYSVSREKKESFPLTVTSAQKNPTAFYLCASSITGAYNEQFFGPGTRLTVL.

DNA for the CDR3: TGCGCCAGCAGCCAGGATTCAGGGTCGGGTGGCTACACCTTC. Its protein product is CASSQDSGSGGYTF. The rearrangement uses TRBV4-3 and TRBJ1-2; a possible D gene is TRBD1 (5 bases). Trimming pared 3 bases from V and 7 bases from J, leaving 15 bases between. Germline-derived CDR1 and CDR2 are LGHNA and YSLEER. The CDR3 has 14 residues.

The rearrangement links TRBV11-2 to TRBJ1-2; D not certain. Trimming left V 5 bases short and J 2 bases short, with 12 bases between. Germline-derived CDR1 and CDR2 are SGHAT and FQNNGV. The length of the CDR3 is 14 residues. CDR3 in DNA: TGTGCCAGCAGCCCGGGGAGGCAGAACTATGGCTACACCTTC. This translates into CASSPGRQNYGYTF.

This clone was picked up one time. V gene TRBV6-5 combines with J gene TRBJ2-2; 8 bases map to TRBD1. Germline CDR1 MNHEY, CDR2 SVGAGI. J was trimmed by 4 bases and V by 6 bases; bases with no gene match: 7. CDR3 length: 15 residues. The CDR3 protein is CASRRRTGSTGELFF. The CDR3 DNA is TGTGCCAGCAGGAGGCGGACAGGGAGCACCGGGGAGCTGTTTTTT.

The genes are TRBV27 and TRBJ2-7; 9 bases are shared with TRBD2. The V segment lost 10 bases and the J segment 2 bases; nucleotides outside the gene matches: 12. Germline loops: CDR1 MNHEY, CDR2 SMNVEV (reference sequence). CDR3 size: 15 residues. The CDR3 region is CATRPGTSYTYEQYF. The CDR3 bases are TGTGCCACCCGACCCGGGACTAGCTACACCTACGAGCAGTACTTC.